This TCR beta chain was obtained from a study of blood T cell repertoires in COVID-19. The repertoire was sequenced with immunoSEQ multiplex PCR; TCRdb's copy has only in-frame clones and lacks some. This table holds fewer than 250,000 clones, approximately 80% found once. CDR3 size: 15 residues. CDR1 and CDR2 from the germline V gene are SEHNR and FQNEAQ (reference sequence). V trimming: 6 bases; J trimming: 5 bases; junction bases outside the gene matches: 9. The source material was PBMCs or T cells enriched from blood (not recorded which). The rearrangement joins TRBV7-9 to TRBJ2-3; 9 positions match TRBD1. The origin of this receptor is a man in his sixties who had recovered from COVID-19. This CDR3 reads CASSRLQGAKDTQYF. CDR3 nucleotide sequence: TGTGCCAGCAGTCGTTTACAGGGGGCAAAAGATACGCAGTATTTT. The full variable domain, with the rest looked up from reference TRBV7-9 and TRBJ2-3, is DTGVSQNPRHKITKRGQNVTFRCDPISEHNRLYWYRQTLGQGPEFLTYFQNEAQLEKSRLLSDRFSAERPKGSFSTLEIQRTEQGDSAMYLCASSRLQGAKDTQYFGPGTRLTVL.